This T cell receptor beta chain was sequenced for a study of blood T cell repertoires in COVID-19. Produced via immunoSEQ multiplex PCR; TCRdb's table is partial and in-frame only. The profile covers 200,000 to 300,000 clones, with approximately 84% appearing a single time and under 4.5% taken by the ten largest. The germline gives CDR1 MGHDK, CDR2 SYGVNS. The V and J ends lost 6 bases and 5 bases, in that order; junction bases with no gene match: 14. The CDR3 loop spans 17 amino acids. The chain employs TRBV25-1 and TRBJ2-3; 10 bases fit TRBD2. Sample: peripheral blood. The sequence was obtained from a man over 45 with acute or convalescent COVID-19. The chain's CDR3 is CASSPLLAGALLDTQYF. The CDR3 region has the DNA TGTGCCAGCAGCCCCCTTCTAGCGGGGGCCCTACTAGATACGCAGTATTTT.